This TCR beta chain was sequenced for a study of blood T cell repertoires in COVID-19. Study summary: Samples representing acute and convalescent COVID-19 were sourced from the United States, Italy and Spain. PBMCs, B-cell-depleted T cells, or T cells were the source of the cDNA or gDNA that made up the material.

Study processing details: By means of reference gene primer amplification, nucleated cell counts were estimated. TCRdb's copy holds only in-frame clones and misses some; the assay was immunoSEQ multiplex PCR. V and J calls and clone size come straight from that table; D and trimming were deduced from the DNA. The table lists about 92,000 clones, 65% to 90% of them singletons. V dropped 3 bases and J dropped 6 bases, with 13 bases sitting between them. The V gene's germline CDR1 is SGHDT and CDR2 YYEEEE. The length of the CDR3 is 13 residues. This clone was picked up a small number of times. Sequencing input: peripheral blood. The gene calls are TRBV5-6 and TRBJ2-7; perhaps TRBD2 as D (6 bases). This clonotype originated in a woman of 80 years or more with active or convalescent COVID-19. The CDR3 nucleotides are TGTGCCAGCAGCTCGGGACTGAGGTCCGAGCAGTACTTC. It specifies CASSSGLRSEQYF.